This T cell receptor (beta chain) originates from a study of CD8 T cells in ankylosing spondylitis. Notes on the study in general: Reportedly, disease-linked clones are significantly enriched in ankylosing spondylitis patients' matched synovial fluid. A CD8+ phenotype characterized the disease-linked clones, which were relatively rare in peripheral blood.

In the case of this clonotype: Its antigen is as yet unknown.

TCRdb fed the 5' RACE reads into MiXCR, producing one record per CDR3 protein. The sample carries 300,000 to 350,000 distinct CDR3 sequences, around 20% recorded once. Sample: blood, either unsorted or a sorted T cell fraction (not recorded which). The TCR originated in a female donor with ankylosing spondylitis or in good health (not recorded which).

The CDR3 DNA is TGCGCCAGCAGCCCCGGGGAAGGGATCGCTGGGGCCAACGTCCTGACTTTC. It translates to CASSPGEGIAGANVLTF. The chain employs TRBV5-1 and TRBJ2-6, with D maybe TRBD2 (5 bases). Trimming left V 4 bases short and J 2 bases short, with 16 bases between. Germline CDR1 is SGHRS and CDR2 is YFSETQ. The CDR3 contains 17 residues.